The 4 T cell receptor beta chains listed next were all sequenced from one sample in a study of blood T cells in healthy people across ages. Primed by a sample-barcoded 5' primer and a J-beta primer mix, a second PCR proceeded for about 7 to 12 cycles. A single record per CDR3 protein comes from TCRdb applying MiXCR to the 5' RACE reads. The sample has approximately 800,000 distinct CDR3 sequences, 58% seen once. Sequenced sample: blood. Every receptor here comes from a young man in good health.

This chain connects TRBV5-1 to TRBJ2-3, with D possibly TRBD1 on 6 matching bases. Per germline, CDR1 SGHRS and CDR2 YFSETQ. This CDR3 is built from 15 residues. V was shortened by 5 bases and J by 6 bases, with 19 bases between the two germline ends. CDR3 protein: CASRPGTSPLDTQYF. DNA of the CDR3: TGCGCCAGCAGGCCCGGGACAAGTCCTCTGGATACGCAGTATTTT.

The chain uses TRBV4-3 and TRBJ1-2, with 8 bases aligning to TRBD1. CDR3 length equals 14 residues. Germline V gene lookup returns CDR1 LGHNA and CDR2 YSLEER. V shed 1 base and J 8 bases; nucleotides not matched to a gene: 6. The DNA for the CDR3 is TGCGCCAGCAGCCAAGGCAGGGGGCTAGGAGGCTACACCTTC. This encodes CASSQGRGLGGYTF.

This clonotype was recorded a few times. The rearrangement joins TRBV12-3 or TRBV12-4 to TRBJ2-7, with 10 nucleotides matching TRBD2. V lost 8 bases to trimming and J lost 0 bases; unmatched junction nucleotides: 4. This CDR3 has 14 residues. The CDR3 loop is CASRTSGTSYEQYF. Here the CDR3 DNA reads TGTGCCAGCCGGACTAGCGGCACCTCCTACGAGCAGTACTTC.

Regarding this clonotype: A clone one base away is much larger, so this may be a read error. The chain carries TRBV4-3 and TRBJ2-3; D might be TRBD1 (5 bases). The CDR3 contains 14 residues. Per the germline V gene, CDR1 is LGHNA and CDR2 is YSLEER. CDR3 residues: CVSSQGVSSDTQYF. For the CDR3, the DNA is TGCGTCAGCAGCCAAGGGGTATCTTCAGATACGCAGTATTTT.